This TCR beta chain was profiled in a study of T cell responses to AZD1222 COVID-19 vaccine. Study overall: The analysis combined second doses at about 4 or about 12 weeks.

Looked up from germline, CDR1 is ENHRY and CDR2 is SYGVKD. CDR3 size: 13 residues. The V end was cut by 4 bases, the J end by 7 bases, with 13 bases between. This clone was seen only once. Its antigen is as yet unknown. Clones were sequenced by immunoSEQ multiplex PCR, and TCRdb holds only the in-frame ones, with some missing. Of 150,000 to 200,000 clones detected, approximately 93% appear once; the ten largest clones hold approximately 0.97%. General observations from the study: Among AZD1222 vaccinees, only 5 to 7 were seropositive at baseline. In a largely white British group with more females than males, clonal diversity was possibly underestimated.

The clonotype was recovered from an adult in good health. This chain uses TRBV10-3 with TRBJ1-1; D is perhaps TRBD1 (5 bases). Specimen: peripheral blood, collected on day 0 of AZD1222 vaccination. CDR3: CAISGGGDYEAFF. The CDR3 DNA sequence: TGTGCCATCAGTGGTGGGGGAGACTATGAAGCTTTCTTT.